The present T cell receptor (beta chain) was sequenced within a study of CD8 T cells in ankylosing spondylitis. Study results and limitations: Existing reports had already noted some motif variants in reactive arthritis synovial fluid and blood. Typical of ankylosing spondylitis blood, it appeared, was a TCR beta motif of about eight highly homologous variants. A CD8+ phenotype characterized the disease-linked clones, which were relatively rare in peripheral blood. Enrichment of disease-linked clones was reportedly significant in matched ankylosing spondylitis synovial fluid.

This clonotype was found many times. The antigen remains unidentified. From germline, CDR1 is SGHDT and CDR2 YYEEEE. V lost 2 bases and J 12 bases, leaving 21 bases between the germline ends. The CDR3 is 14 residues long. Scientists made TCR beta libraries using quantitative 5'-RACE with molecular barcodes. TCRdb re-analysed the 5' RACE reads in MiXCR, keeping a single row per CDR3 protein. The top ten hold around 3.5% of the sample, which has fewer than 550,000 distinct CDR3 sequences, roughly 5% seen once. Material: blood, either unsorted or a sorted T cell fraction (not recorded which). The J gene is TRBJ2-7, the V gene TRBV5-6; D might be TRBD1 (6 bases). The receptor's source is a male donor with ankylosing spondylitis. In nucleotides, the CDR3 is TGTGCCAGCAGCTTCTATGGCCAGGGGATCAATAGGTACTTC. Its protein product is CASSFYGQGINRYF.